This T cell receptor (beta chain) comes out of a study of T cells in Graves' hyperthyroidism and ophthalmopathy. Study findings and constraints: The authors' 13 V-J model separated ophthalmopathy from stable hyperthyroidism. Among clonotypes expanded in thyroid above 0.001, most were also found in blood.

TCR beta CDR3 sequences were amplified from RNA transcripts. TCR CDR3 underwent first-round RT-PCR with the HTBI primer set. Using its own MiXCR run on the multiplex PCR reads, TCRdb lists one record per CDR3 protein. The repertoire holds approximately 600,000 distinct CDR3 sequences, with less than 25% as singletons. Note on this clonotype: Its specificity is unknown.

Germline V lookup: CDR1 SGHAT, CDR2 FQDESV (reference sequence). The ends were cut back, 5 bases at V and 4 bases at J, with 15 bases in the middle. The CDR3 totals 14 residues. Not enrolled were patients with uncontrolled infection, other autoimmune disease, pregnancy or lactation. Diagnosis relied on clinical symptoms, serum thyroxine and TRAb, thyroid ultrasound and orbital computed tomography. V gene TRBV11-1 combines with J gene TRBJ2-7; maybe TRBD1 (6 bases). The sequenced material came from blood. The sequence came from a man aged 30-40 years with Graves' ophthalmopathy. The CDR3 is CASSTPGHIYEQYF. The DNA for the CDR3 is TGTGCCAGCAGCACACCGGGACACATTTACGAGCAGTACTTC. The full variable domain, with the rest looked up from reference TRBV11-1 and TRBJ2-7, is EAEVAQSPRYKITEKSQAVAFWCDPISGHATLYWYRQILGQGPELLVQFQDESVVDDSQLPKDRFSAERLKGVDSTLKIQPAELGDSAMYLCASSTPGHIYEQYFGPGTRLTVT.